What follows describes a single TCR beta chain. This clone's antigen is unknown. The input lacks base qualities; no much larger clone sits a single base away. The data derive from a study of shared clonotypes between healthy human individuals (dated by TCRdb to about 2020). Concerning the study at large: The cohort included three men and two women between 18 and 49 years of age. For each donor, three plates each were used for CD4 naive and CD4 memory, two plates were used for CD8 naive, and one plate was used for CD8 memory. Leukapheresis yielded between about 0.9 and 9.5 billion PBMCs per donor. Blood TCR repertoires of about five healthy adults were deeply sequenced to estimate repertoire size and the extent of clonotype sharing between individuals. To increase sequencing depth and limit assay-specific biases, TCR repertoire library preparation and sequencing were carried out by different laboratories using diverse techniques.

The donors were healthy, HIV-negative adults who had no recently reported acute infections or vaccinations. All donors were Caucasian adults living in Nashville, Tennessee, USA. CD4+ T cells were enriched by magnetic negative selection, after which naive cells were positively selected on CD45RA and the negative fraction was taken as the memory subset. Blood was obtained by leukapheresis, after which PBMCs were separated by Ficoll-Histopaque density gradient centrifugation and cryopreserved in liquid nitrogen vapor phase. Purity and quantity of every magnetically sorted T cell population were checked by analytical flow cytometry. Each sorted fraction had its genomic DNA isolated and then quantified by UV absorbance on a Nanodrop 2000c. The trim is 2 bases for V and 7 bases for J, with a gap of 12 bases between the germline ends. CDR1 is given as SGHAT and CDR2 as FQNNGV, both from the germline V gene. Spanning cysteine to phenylalanine, the CDR3 consists of 13 amino acids. Here the CDR3 DNA is all that survives: 39 bases in frame from base 1.

What the authors observed across the whole study: Larger estimated clonotype richness was generally found for naive subsets than for memory subsets. Based on pairwise subsampling, the degree of clonotype sharing among donors was expected to be affected by sequencing depth. Across a few donors, 5% to 6% of naive CD4, more than 3% of naive CD8, 2.3% of memory CD4, and about 0.4% of memory CD8 clonotypes were shared. Even with the large sequencing depth, rarefaction of the sorted-subset datasets indicated that sequencing was incomplete. Higher generation probabilities were observed for clonotypes shared by all four sorted-subset donors than for non-shared clonotypes. The genetic and exposure-history diversity represented was limited by the small number of donors. Sampling was restricted to blood, and TCR repertoires in tissue are likely to differ from TCR repertoires in blood.

Using the deep immunoSEQ assay, multiplex PCR amplified TCR CDR3 regions from genomic DNA. Extracted genomic DNA from each cell subset was spread evenly across all wells of several immunoSEQ 96-well plates, with each plate serving as a replicate. Each replicate PCR for sorted subsets received about 0.2 ug genomic DNA, equal to roughly 33,000 T cell genomes. The purified libraries were quantified using a Qubit 3.0 fluorometer, sized with a Bioanalyzer 2100, and then quantified again using the KAPA Library Quantification kit. Every immunoSEQ 96-well plate was sequenced on a separate single-read 150-cycle Illumina NextSeq 550 flow cell. As for how the authors treated the data: The immunoSEQ output contained only junctional sequences without quality scores, so filtering could not match that applied to full-length reads. Sequences were annotated with PyIR, a Python wrapper for IgBLAST v1.9, using IMGT germline references to assign V/J genes and CDR3. Reads with weak V/J assignments (E-value above 1e-6), missing CDR3, stop codons, out-of-frame junctions, or ambiguous translated residues were removed. V3J clonotypes were defined by identical inferred V gene, J gene, and CDR3 amino acid sequence. To compute the percentage overlap between repertoires, the number of shared unique clonotypes was divided by the size of the smaller repertoire. RTK rarefaction, the Chao1 estimator, and Recon v2.1 estimates of unobserved clonotypes were used to assess repertoire richness. OLGA was used to compute generation probabilities for all TCRbeta clonotypes that the gDNA method yielded from a few donors. The table comes from immuneACCESS by way of TCRdb, which keeps in-frame sequences with V and J called. Part of the clones is missing from these tables; in studies checked, under half for an unresolved V gene and the rest for unknown reasons. That table is the source of V, J and clone size, and D and trimming were worked out from the DNA. The sample includes roughly 2.6 million clones, with roughly nine tenths observed a single time. The ten largest clones represent under 0.15% of the sample.

Source material: naive CD4+ T cells sorted from blood. Sample cell subset or site, as interpreted from the label and publication: CD45RA+ positively selected. The V and J segments used are TRBV11-2 and TRBJ2-7; the D gene is perhaps TRBD1, on 6 matching bases. The clonotype comes from a man between 18 and 29 years old in good health. The sequenced DNA is TGTGCCAGCAGCTTACCAGGGGCGAAGGAGCAGTACTTC. Protein translation: CASSLPGAKEQYF.